Below are 11 T cell receptor beta chains sequenced from a single sample in a study of T-cell memory formation after mild COVID-19. MiXCR, applied by TCRdb to the 5' RACE reads, yields one record per CDR3 protein. The repertoire consists of about 400,000 distinct CDR3 sequences, with 20% to 30% occurring once and the leading ten covering roughly 13%. Sequencing was performed on PBMCs or a T cell subset sorted from them (not recorded which). Receptors were obtained from an adult woman who had mild COVID-19 (a few samples of this study predate the infection). Cell type and time point are not known.

The rearrangement links TRBV11-2 to TRBJ2-3; D remains unclear. The V gene's germline CDR1 is SGHAT and CDR2 FQNNGV. With 7 bases removed from V and 2 bases from J, the gap between germline ends came to 22 bases. There are 17 residues in the CDR3. Here the CDR3 reads CASTRSTAGSPTDTQYF. CDR3 nucleotide sequence: TGTGCCAGCACCAGAAGCACGGCTGGATCCCCCACAGATACGCAGTATTTT.

The genes are TRBV9 and TRBJ2-1; D might be TRBD1 or TRBD2, each matching 5 bases. There are 13 residues in the CDR3. Germline-derived CDR1 and CDR2 are SGDLS and YYNGEE. Trimming removed 0 bases from V and 6 bases from J, with 7 bases in between. The DNA of the CDR3 is TGTGCCAGCAGCGTAGGGGACGGCAATGAGCAGTTCTTC. This sequence encodes CASSVGDGNEQFF.

This clonotype was seen more than once but under ten times. V and J are TRBV20-1 and TRBJ2-1, with 9 positions matching TRBD2. Looked up from germline, CDR1 is DFQATT and CDR2 is SNEGSKA (reference sequence). With 1 base clipped from V and 7 bases from J, the junction kept 5 bases outside the gene matches. The CDR3 consists of 14 residues. The CDR3 protein is CSARVSGRTNEQFF. DNA of the CDR3: TGCAGTGCTAGAGTAAGCGGGAGGACGAATGAGCAGTTCTTC.

A few counts support this clonotype. The CDR3 loop is CSAWGARRDNEQFF. The DNA of the CDR3 is TGCAGCGCCTGGGGGGCCAGGCGGGACAATGAGCAGTTCTTC. The chain is built from TRBV29-1 and TRBJ2-1, with D possibly being TRBD1 or TRBD2 (6 bases each). Germline assignment: CDR1 SQVTM and CDR2 ANQGSEA. V dropped 7 bases and J dropped 5 bases, with 18 bases sitting between them. CDR3 length equals 14 residues.

V usage is TRBV5-1 and J usage is TRBJ2-3, with TRBD2 as a possible D gene (5 bases). The CDR3 consists of 15 residues. Germline values: CDR1 SGHRS, CDR2 YFSETQ. V lost 4 bases and J lost 2, with 14 bases in between. This chain's CDR3 is CASSPRGSDTDTQYF. In DNA form, the CDR3 reads TGCGCCAGCAGCCCCCGGGGTAGCGACACAGATACGCAGTATTTT.

This clonotype turned up a few times. The chain couples TRBV24-1 to TRBJ2-3; 7 nucleotides match TRBD1. The junction had 1 base not matched to a gene; V was cut back by 7 bases and J by 1 base. In germline, CDR1 is KGHDR, CDR2 SFDVKD. The CDR3 length is 13 residues. The CDR3: CATRGTGTDTQYF. DNA of the CDR3: TGTGCCACCAGAGGGACAGGCACAGATACGCAGTATTTT.

The chain joins TRBV20-1 to TRBJ1-2; D may be TRBD1 (5 bases). Germline loops: CDR1 DFQATT, CDR2 SNEGSKA (reference sequence). The CDR3 is 14 amino acids. V was shortened by 5 bases and J by 3 bases, with 16 bases between the two germline ends. The CDR3 loop reads CSAEDRFKDYGYTF. The CDR3 DNA is TGCAGTGCTGAAGACAGATTCAAGGACTATGGCTACACCTTC.

The chain has TRBV29-1 and TRBJ1-2; D is ambiguous. The CDR3 consists of 13 residues. V was pared by 5 bases and J by 4 bases, with 14 bases between. CDR1 is SQVTM, CDR2 ANQGSEA, per germline. The CDR3: CSVSYGHVYGYTF. The CDR3 nucleotides read TGCAGCGTTAGCTACGGGCACGTCTATGGCTACACCTTC.

This clonotype was observed a few times. V gene TRBV3-1 combines with J gene TRBJ2-2; possibly TRBD1 or TRBD2 for D (5 bases each). Trimming took off 4 bases at V and 4 bases at J, with 13 bases between the two ends. Germline lookup yields CDR1 LGHDT and CDR2 YNNKEL (reference sequence). The CDR3 has 15 amino acids. The CDR3 DNA reads TGTGCCAGCAGCCTGGGACCTCTCCTCACCGGGGAGCTGTTTTTT. This sequence encodes CASSLGPLLTGELFF.

The table lists this clonotype with a few counts. In nucleotides, the CDR3 is TGTGCCAGCAGCCAAGCGGTGGGGGCCTCCTACAATGAGCAGTTCTTC. Translated, it gives CASSQAVGASYNEQFF. This chain connects TRBV4-2 to TRBJ2-1; D is possibly TRBD1 (6 bases). V lost 1 base to trimming and J lost 0 bases, with 10 bases between them. The CDR3 runs 16 residues. The V gene's germline CDR1 is LGHNA and CDR2 YNFKEQ.

The rearrangement joins TRBV30 to TRBJ1-1, with 12 bases identical to TRBD1. The V gene's germline CDR1 is GTSNPN and CDR2 SVGIG (reference sequence). This CDR3 region has 17 residues. J lost 6 bases, V lost 0 bases, and 11 bases had no gene match. CDR3 in DNA: TGTGCCTGGAGTGTACTGGGACAGGGGGCGGCTTCAGCTGAAGCTTTCTTT. It codes for CAWSVLGQGAASAEAFF.